This T cell receptor (beta chain) was profiled in a study of monozygotic twins with inflammatory bowel disease. Someone took a 2.5 ml blood sample from each of the donors. With the 5' RACE reads reprocessed, TCRdb shows one record per CDR3 protein and no DNA. The sample table sets out about 300,000 distinct CDR3 sequences. Germline V lookup: CDR1 DFQATT, CDR2 SNEGSKA (reference sequence). The CDR3 is made up of 12 amino acids. The chain couples TRBV20-1 to TRBJ1-4; TCRdb picks TRBD1, but there is no DNA to check that call. Sequences were obtained from blood. This TCR was sampled from a human donor with ulcerative colitis or Crohn's disease, or a healthy co-twin of an affected twin (not recorded which). CDR3 sequence: CSASGAGEKLFF.